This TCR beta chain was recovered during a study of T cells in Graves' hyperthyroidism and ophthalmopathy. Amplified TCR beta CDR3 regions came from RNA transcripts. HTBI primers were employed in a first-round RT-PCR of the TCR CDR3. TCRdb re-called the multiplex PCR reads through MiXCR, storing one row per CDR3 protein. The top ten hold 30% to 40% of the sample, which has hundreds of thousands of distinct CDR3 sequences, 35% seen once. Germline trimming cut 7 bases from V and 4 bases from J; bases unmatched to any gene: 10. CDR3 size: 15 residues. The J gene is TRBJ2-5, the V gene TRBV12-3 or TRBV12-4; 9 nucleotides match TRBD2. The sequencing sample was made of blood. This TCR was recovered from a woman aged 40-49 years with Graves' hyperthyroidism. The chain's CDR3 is CASNEAGGEGETQYF. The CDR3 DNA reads TGTGCCAGCAACGAAGCGGGAGGCGAAGGAGAGACCCAGTACTTC.